This T cell receptor (beta chain) is from a study of regulatory T cells in long-lasting Graves disease. Study summary: Prior antithyroid drug treatment in newly diagnosed Graves' patients lasted under 3 months. Findings and caveats of the study: Graves' patients with persistent disease showed TCR diversity lower than patients newly diagnosed. Tissue studied was limited to peripheral blood, excluding thyroid tissue.

Arm-PCR with iRepertoire HTBI primers amplified the CDR3 regions for these TCR beta libraries. TCRdb redid the calling of the multiplex PCR reads with MiXCR, one entry per CDR3 protein. The sample shows about 350,000 distinct CDR3 sequences, approximately 15% of them seen only once. The time point denotes: newly diagnosed GD, antithyroid drugs for less than 3 months. Scientists built the TCR library using RNA that was extracted from PBMCs. This clonotype was seen at least ten times. Its target is not known. These same data were also listed under a study on T cells in Graves' hyperthyroidism and ophthalmopathy. In that study: Ophthalmopathy could be told apart from stable hyperthyroidism with a 13 V-J model.

The TCR comes from a middle-aged man with Graves disease. The specimen comprised peripheral blood mononuclear cells (PBMCs), sampled at new diagnosis, from a patient treated with antithyroid drugs.

CDR3 residues: CASTKGRLAGGVDEQYF. DNA for the CDR3: TGTGCCAGCACCAAAGGTCGGCTAGCGGGGGGCGTGGATGAGCAGTATTTT. This rearrangement joins TRBV28 to TRBJ2-3; 11 bases agree with TRBD2. Looked up from germline, CDR1 is MDHEN and CDR2 is SYDVKM. The CDR3 is made up of 17 amino acids. The trim removed 7 bases at V and 11 bases at J, leaving 20 bases unmatched.